This T cell receptor (beta chain) appears in the sequencing data of a study of identical twins. Whole-study findings and limits: A partial confounding effect on zero-insertion analyses could come from invariant MAIT and iNKT cells. Insertions were reduced in abundant cord blood beta clonotypes but not in memory repertoires.

The trim removed 4 bases at V and 4 bases at J, leaving 15 bases unmatched. CDR3 length equals 17 residues. Germline V gives CDR1 DFQATT, CDR2 SNEGSKA (reference sequence). This clonotype was seen once. Its antigen is as yet unknown. Template switching added a universal primer site, and cDNA bore unique molecular identifiers. A single record per CDR3 protein comes from TCRdb applying MiXCR to the 5' RACE reads. The sample includes about 470,000 distinct CDR3 sequences, 20% to 25% of them seen just once. All of the donors were Caucasians in good health. A further study also used this sample, focusing on T cells expressing NK-cell markers.

The receptor was derived from a woman aged 18-29 years in good health. Sequenced: CD4+ T cells sorted from blood. V is TRBV20-1 and J is TRBJ2-3, with 9 nucleotides matching TRBD2. The CDR3 is CSATSLGLAVAADTQYF. For the CDR3, the DNA is TGCAGTGCTACTAGCCTGGGACTAGCCGTTGCCGCAGATACGCAGTATTTT.